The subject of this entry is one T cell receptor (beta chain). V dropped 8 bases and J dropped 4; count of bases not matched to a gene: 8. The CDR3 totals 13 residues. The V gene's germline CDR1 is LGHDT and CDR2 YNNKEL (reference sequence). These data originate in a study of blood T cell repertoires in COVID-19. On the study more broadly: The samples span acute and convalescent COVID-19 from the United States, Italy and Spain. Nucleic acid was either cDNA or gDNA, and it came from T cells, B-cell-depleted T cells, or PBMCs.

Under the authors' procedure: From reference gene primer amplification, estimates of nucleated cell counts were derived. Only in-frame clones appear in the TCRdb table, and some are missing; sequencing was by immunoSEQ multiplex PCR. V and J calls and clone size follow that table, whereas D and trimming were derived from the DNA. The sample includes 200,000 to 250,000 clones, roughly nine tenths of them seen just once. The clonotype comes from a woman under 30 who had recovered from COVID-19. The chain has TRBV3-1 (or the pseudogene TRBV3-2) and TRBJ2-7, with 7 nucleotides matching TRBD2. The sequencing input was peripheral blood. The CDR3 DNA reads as TGTGCCAGCTCGCCTAGCGGAGAATACGAGCAGTACTTC. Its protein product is CASSPSGEYEQYF.